The 21 T cell receptor beta chains in this list originate from one sample, sequenced in a study of T cells in Graves' hyperthyroidism and ophthalmopathy. RNA transcripts gave rise to amplified TCR beta CDR3 regions. First-round RT-PCR of the TCR CDR3 relied on the HTBI primer set. From the multiplex PCR reads, TCRdb called clonotypes with MiXCR, one entry per CDR3 protein. Among hundreds of thousands of distinct CDR3 sequences listed, 46% were seen once. The sequencing input was peripheral blood or thyroid tissue (not recorded which). The source is a young woman with Graves' hyperthyroidism.

This clonotype was observed a few times. A junction boundary mismatches the germline segment, possibly from a read error. The genes are TRBV7-8 and TRBJ1-1, with TRBD1 matching 7 bases. The CDR3 is 15 amino acids. Germline V CDR1 and CDR2: SGHVS, FQNEAQ. The CDR3 loop is CASSIRTGPDTEAFF. The CDR3 DNA reads as TGCGCCAGCAGCATACGGACAGGACCTGATACTGAAGCTTTCTTT.

In this sample, this clonotype turned up a few times. This chain uses TRBV29-1 with TRBJ2-7; 11 nucleotides line up with TRBD2. The CDR3 covers 18 residues. Germline V gene data show CDR1 as SQVTM and CDR2 as ANQGSEA. Trimming removed 0 bases from V and 3 bases from J; junction bases left unmatched: 13. The chain's CDR3 is CSVEEGGTGLAGVYEQYF. The CDR3 DNA is TGCAGCGTTGAAGAGGGTGGGACAGGACTAGCGGGTGTCTACGAGCAGTACTTC.

The rearrangement uses TRBV12-5 and TRBJ2-2; D is undetermined. The CDR3 is made up of 14 amino acids. V was cut by 5 bases and J by 7 bases, with 14 bases left in between. Germline CDR1 reads LGHNT; CDR2 reads FRNRAP. The CDR3 bases are TGTGCTAGTGGTGAGCGCACGACGGGCGGGGAGCTGTTTTTT. Protein product: CASGERTTGGELFF.

This clonotype showed up just a few times. CDR3: CSVEVRGRSGRFKQETQYF. The CDR3 nucleotides read TGCAGCGTTGAAGTGAGGGGTCGTAGCGGGAGGTTTAAACAAGAGACCCAGTACTTC. The V gene is TRBV29-1, the J gene TRBJ2-5; 10 nucleotides line up with TRBD2. J lost 2 bases, V lost 1 base, and 16 bases had no gene match. The length of the CDR3 is 19 residues. The germline CDR1 and CDR2 sequences are SQVTM and ANQGSEA.

This clonotype was seen many times. V gene TRBV7-9 combines with J gene TRBJ1-2; D unresolved. The CDR3 is 13 residues long. The V end was cut by 1 base, the J end by 4 bases, with 7 bases between. Germline values: CDR1 SEHNR, CDR2 FQNEAQ (reference sequence). Written as DNA, the CDR3 is TGTGCCAGCAGCTTAGAAAAGGGCTATGGCTACACCTTC. As protein: CASSLEKGYGYTF.

For the CDR3, the DNA is TGTGCCAGCAGCCCTAGCGGGAGGTCCAAGGGGAGTTCGGCCCAAGAGACCCAGTACTTC. Encoded protein: CASSPSGRSKGSSAQETQYF. The chain employs TRBV7-9 and TRBJ2-5; 11 positions agree with TRBD2. The CDR3 has 20 amino acids. J was trimmed by 1 base and V by 5 bases; bases with no gene match: 18. Germline lookup yields CDR1 SEHNR and CDR2 FQNEAQ (reference sequence).

This clonotype has just one count. The V call is TRBV15, the J call TRBJ2-2; TRBD1 matches 9 bases. The germline gives CDR1 LNHNV, CDR2 YYDKDF (reference sequence). This CDR3 comprises 12 residues. V was clipped by 9 bases and J by 7 bases; unmatched bases: 3. The chain's CDR3 is CATRTGVGELFF. The CDR3 nucleotides read TGTGCCACACGGACAGGGGTCGGGGAGCTGTTTTTT.

This clonotype was found many times. V and J are TRBV7-2 and TRBJ2-7, with D tentatively TRBD1 (5 bases). The CDR3 spans 14 residues. Trimming left V 5 bases short and J 6 bases short, with 17 bases between. Germline V gives CDR1 SGHTA, CDR2 FQGNSA. CDR3 loop: CASSLRPTDGEQYF. The CDR3 DNA follows: TGTGCCAGCAGCCTACGACCGACAGATGGCGAGCAGTACTTC.

In DNA, the CDR3 is TGTGCCAGCCGGGCAGTCTCCTACGAGCAGTACTTC. This encodes CASRAVSYEQYF. The chain carries TRBV7-3 and TRBJ2-7, with D uncertain. Germline CDR1 SGHTA, CDR2 FQGTGA. Trimming removed 8 bases at V and 0 bases at J, with 8 bases between. The CDR3 runs to 12 residues.

The chain is built from TRBV19 and TRBJ2-7; D unclear. Per the germline V gene, CDR1 is LNHDA and CDR2 is SQIVND (reference sequence). The CDR3 spans 14 residues. V shed 3 bases and J shed 0 bases, with 9 bases lying between them. Here the CDR3 DNA reads TGTGCCAGTAGTATTACCCTAGGCTCCTACGAGCAGTACTTC. It encodes CASSITLGSYEQYF. Full variable domain (outside the CDR3, taken from reference TRBV19 and TRBJ2-7): DGGITQSPKYLFRKEGQNVTLSCEQNLNHDAMYWYRQDPGQGLRLIYYSQIVNDFQKGDIAEGYSVSREKKESFPLTVTSAQKNPTAFYLCASSITLGSYEQYFGPGTRLTVT.

This clonotype occurred a few times. The chain couples TRBV2 to TRBJ1-1; D might be TRBD1 (5 bases). From germline, CDR1 is SNHLY and CDR2 FYNNEI. Trimming took off 5 bases at V and 1 base at J, with 14 bases between the two ends. The CDR3 totals 15 residues. This CDR3 reads CASSLTGRTNTEAFF. In DNA form, the CDR3 reads TGTGCCAGCAGTTTAACGGGACGGACGAACACTGAAGCTTTCTTT.

CDR3 residues: CSSPGRDSGRQGEQYF. CDR3 bases: TGCAGCTCCCCGGGGCGCGACAGCGGGAGACAGGGTGAGCAGTACTTC. The V call is TRBV29-1, the J call TRBJ2-7, with D perhaps matching TRBD2 (8 bases). V was clipped by 8 bases and J by 7 bases, with 30 bases between them. There are 16 residues in the CDR3. In germline, CDR1 is SQVTM, CDR2 ANQGSEA.

To note about this clonotype: A read error may produce the germline difference seen at one junction end. For the CDR3, the DNA is TGTGCCAGCAGTGATCCTGGGAGGGCGAGGGAGACCCAGTACTTC. Encoded protein: CASSDPGRARETQYF. The chain links TRBV24-1 to TRBJ2-5, with 7 bases identical to TRBD2. Germline CDR1 and CDR2: KGHDR and SFDVKD. The CDR3 is 15 residues long.

This clonotype was seen a handful of times. The CDR3 here is CASTKRGGEQYF. CDR3 sequence (DNA): TGTGCCAGCACCAAGAGGGGTGGAGAGCAGTACTTC. The chain employs TRBV7-2 and TRBJ2-7, with D perhaps given as TRBD1 or TRBD2 (5 bases each). V gave up 7 bases and J gave up 7 bases, with 14 bases separating them. This CDR3 comprises 12 residues. The germline gives CDR1 SGHTA, CDR2 FQGNSA.

Regarding this clonotype: A read error may be the cause here, since a much bigger clone is one base away. The chain is built from TRBV29-1 and TRBJ2-7; tentative D call: TRBD2 (7 bases). The CDR3 runs 9 residues. With 8 bases removed from V and 6 bases from J, the gap between germline ends came to 8 bases. CDR1 and CDR2 from the germline V gene are SQVTM and ANQGSEA. CDR3 DNA: TGCAGCAGGGGGGGCGAGCAGTACTTC. This codes for CSRGGEQYF.

CDR3 DNA sequence: TGTGCCACCGGGAGGGGGAGAAGCAACGAGCAGTACTTC. It specifies CATGRGRSNEQYF. The rearrangement links TRBV24-1 to TRBJ2-7, with a tentative D call TRBD2 (7 bases). CDR3 length: 13 residues. The germline CDR1 and CDR2 sequences are KGHDR and SFDVKD. With 9 bases removed from V and 5 bases from J, the gap between germline ends came to 16 bases.

The chain joins TRBV10-3 to TRBJ2-2, with 15 bases fitting TRBD2. CDR1 is ENHRY, CDR2 SYGVKD, per germline. CDR3 size: 18 residues. The junction had 8 bases not matched to a gene; V was cut back by 4 bases and J by 5 bases. The CDR3 DNA follows: TGTGCCATCAGTGGAAATGCGGGACTAGCGGGAGGAACCGGGGAGCTGTTTTTT. Translated, it gives CAISGNAGLAGGTGELFF.

To note about this clonotype: This may stem from a read error, because a much larger clone lies one nucleotide away. The chain combines TRBV7-2 with TRBJ1-1; no firm D call. The V gene lost 3 bases and the J gene lost 7 bases, with 12 bases spanning the gap. This CDR3 contains 13 residues. The germline gives CDR1 SGHTA, CDR2 FQGNSA. The CDR3 spells CASSFLGNGEAFF. The DNA for the CDR3 is TGTGCCAGCAGCTTCCTCGGGAACGGTGAAGCTTTCTTT. Looking up the rest from reference TRBV7-2 and TRBJ1-1 gives the full variable domain: GAGVSQSPSNKVTEKGKDVELRCDPISGHTALYWYRQSLGQGLEFLIYFQGNSAPDKSGLPSDRFSAERTGGSVSTLTIQRTQQEDSAVYLCASSFLGNGEAFFGQGTRLTVV.

The chain carries TRBV7-4 and TRBJ1-2; D possibly corresponds to TRBD1 (6 bases). Trimming took 5 bases from V and 0 from J, leaving 13 bases between them. Germline V gene lookup returns CDR1 SGHVT and CDR2 SQSDAQ. The CDR3 length is 15 residues. DNA for the CDR3: TGTGCCAGCAGCCCGGGGGGACACCCTAACTATGGCTACACCTTC. It translates to CASSPGGHPNYGYTF.

The sample holds a few counts of this clonotype. This chain links TRBV6-1 with TRBJ1-1, with a tentative D call TRBD1 (5 bases). Per germline, CDR1 MNHNS and CDR2 SASEGT. The length of the CDR3 is 14 residues. Trimming pared 6 bases from V and 7 bases from J, leaving 18 bases between. CDR3 loop: CASSLGPTLGEAFF. The CDR3, as DNA: TGTGCCAGCAGCTTGGGACCGACGTTGGGTGAAGCTTTCTTT.

This clonotype was seen a handful of times. The V call is TRBV12-3 or TRBV12-4, the J call TRBJ2-6; possibly TRBD1 for D (6 bases). Trimming pared 5 bases from V and 0 bases from J, leaving 17 bases between. CDR3 length equals 18 residues. CDR3 amino acids: CASSLRGSLHSGANVLTF. The CDR3 bases are TGTGCCAGCAGTCTCAGGGGATCACTCCACTCTGGGGCCAACGTCCTGACTTTC.